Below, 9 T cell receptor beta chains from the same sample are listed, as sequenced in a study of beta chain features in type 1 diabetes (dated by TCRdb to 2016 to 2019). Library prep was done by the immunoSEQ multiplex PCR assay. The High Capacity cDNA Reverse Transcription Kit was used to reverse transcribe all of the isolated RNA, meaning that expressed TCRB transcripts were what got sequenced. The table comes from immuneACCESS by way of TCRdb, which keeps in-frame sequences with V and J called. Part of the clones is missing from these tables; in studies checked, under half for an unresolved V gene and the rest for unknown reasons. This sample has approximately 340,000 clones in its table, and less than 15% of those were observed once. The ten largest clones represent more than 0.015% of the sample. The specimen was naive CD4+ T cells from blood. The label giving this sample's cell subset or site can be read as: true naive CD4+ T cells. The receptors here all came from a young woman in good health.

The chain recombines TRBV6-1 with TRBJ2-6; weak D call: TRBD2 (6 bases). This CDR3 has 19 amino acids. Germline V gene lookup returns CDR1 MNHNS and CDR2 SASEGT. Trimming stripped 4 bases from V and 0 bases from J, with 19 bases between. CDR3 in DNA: TGTGCCAGCAGTGGGGACTTGGTCCTTTCTCCCTCTGGGGCCAACGTCCTGACTTTC. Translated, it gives CASSGDLVLSPSGANVLTF.

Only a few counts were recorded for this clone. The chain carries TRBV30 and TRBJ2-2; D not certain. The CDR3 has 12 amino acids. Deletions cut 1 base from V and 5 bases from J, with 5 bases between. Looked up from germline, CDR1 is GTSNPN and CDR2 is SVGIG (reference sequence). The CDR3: CAWSAETGELFF. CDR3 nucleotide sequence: TGTGCCTGGAGTGCGGAGACCGGGGAGCTGTTTTTT.

The CDR3: CSVGHLAGMYNEQFF. The CDR3, as DNA: TGCAGCGTTGGGCACCTAGCGGGAATGTACAATGAGCAGTTCTTC. The genes are TRBV29-1 and TRBJ2-1; 9 bases agree with TRBD2. The germline V gene encodes CDR1 SQVTM and CDR2 ANQGSEA. This CDR3 has 15 amino acids. V gave up 4 bases and J gave up 4 bases; unmatched junction bases: 8.

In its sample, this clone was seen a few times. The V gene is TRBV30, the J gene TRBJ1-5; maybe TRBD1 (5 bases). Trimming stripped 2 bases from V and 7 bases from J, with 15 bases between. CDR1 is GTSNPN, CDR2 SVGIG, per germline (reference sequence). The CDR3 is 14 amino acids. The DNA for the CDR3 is TGTGCCTGGAGTACCGGGGCCGGAGGGCAGCCCCAGCATTTT. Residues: CAWSTGAGGQPQHF.

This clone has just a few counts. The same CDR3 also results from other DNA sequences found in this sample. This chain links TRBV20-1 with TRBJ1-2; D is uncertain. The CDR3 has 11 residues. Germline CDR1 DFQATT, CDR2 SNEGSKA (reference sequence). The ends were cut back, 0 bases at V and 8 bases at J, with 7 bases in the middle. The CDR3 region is CSARDPGGYTF. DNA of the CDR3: TGCAGTGCTAGAGATCCTGGCGGCTACACCTTC.

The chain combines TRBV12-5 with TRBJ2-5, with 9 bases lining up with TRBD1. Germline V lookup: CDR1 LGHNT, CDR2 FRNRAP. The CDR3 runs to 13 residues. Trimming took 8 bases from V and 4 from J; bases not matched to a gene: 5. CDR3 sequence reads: CASSTGGGETQYF. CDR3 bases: TGTGCTAGTTCGACAGGGGGTGGAGAGACCCAGTACTTC.

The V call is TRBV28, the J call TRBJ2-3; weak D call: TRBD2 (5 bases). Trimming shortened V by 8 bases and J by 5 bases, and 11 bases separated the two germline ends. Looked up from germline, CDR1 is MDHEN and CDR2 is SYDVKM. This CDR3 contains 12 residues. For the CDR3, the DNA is TGTGCCAGCGGACTCCGGGGAGATACGCAGTATTTT. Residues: CASGLRGDTQYF. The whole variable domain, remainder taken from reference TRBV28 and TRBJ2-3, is DVKVTQSSRYLVKRTGEKVFLECVQDMDHENMFWYRQDPGLGLRLIYFSYDVKMKEKGDIPEGYSVSREKKERFSLILESASTNQTSMYLCASGLRGDTQYFGPGTRLTVL.

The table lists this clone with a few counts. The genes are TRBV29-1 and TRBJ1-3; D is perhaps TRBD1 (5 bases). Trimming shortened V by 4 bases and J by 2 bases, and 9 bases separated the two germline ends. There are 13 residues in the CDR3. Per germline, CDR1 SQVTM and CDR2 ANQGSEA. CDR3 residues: CSVGRGPGNTIYF. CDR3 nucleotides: TGCAGCGTTGGGAGGGGACCTGGAAACACCATATATTTT. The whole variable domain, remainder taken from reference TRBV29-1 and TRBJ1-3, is SAVISQKPSRDICQRGTSLTIQCQVDSQVTMMFWYRQQPGQSLTLIATANQGSEATYESGFVIDKFPISRPNLTFSTLTVSNMSPEDSSIYLCSVGRGPGNTIYFGEGSWLTVV.

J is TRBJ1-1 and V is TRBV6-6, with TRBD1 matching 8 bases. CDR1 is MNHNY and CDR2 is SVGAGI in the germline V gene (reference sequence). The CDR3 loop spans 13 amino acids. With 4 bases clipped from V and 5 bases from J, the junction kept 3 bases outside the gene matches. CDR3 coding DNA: TGTGCCAGCAGTTGGACAGGGCCGACTGAAGCTTTCTTT. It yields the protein CASSWTGPTEAFF.